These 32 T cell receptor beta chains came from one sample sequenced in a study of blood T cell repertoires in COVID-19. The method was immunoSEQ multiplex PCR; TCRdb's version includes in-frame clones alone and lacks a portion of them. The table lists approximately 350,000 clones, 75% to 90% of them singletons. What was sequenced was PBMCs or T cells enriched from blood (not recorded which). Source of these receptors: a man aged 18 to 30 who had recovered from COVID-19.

In nucleotides, the CDR3 is TGTGCCAGCAGCCTCTTGACAGGGCGCTCCTACAATGAGCAGTTCTTC. Translating it yields CASSLLTGRSYNEQFF. The V call is TRBV7-9, the J call TRBJ2-1; 7 bases map to TRBD1. CDR1 is SEHNR and CDR2 is FQNEAQ in the germline V gene (reference sequence). J gave up 0 bases and V 5 bases, and 7 bases lay outside the gene matches. CDR3 length equals 16 residues. Complete variable domain (other parts from reference TRBV7-9 and TRBJ2-1): DTGVSQNPRHKITKRGQNVTFRCDPISEHNRLYWYRQTLGQGPEFLTYFQNEAQLEKSRLLSDRFSAERPKGSFSTLEIQRTEQGDSAMYLCASSLLTGRSYNEQFFGPGTRLTVL.

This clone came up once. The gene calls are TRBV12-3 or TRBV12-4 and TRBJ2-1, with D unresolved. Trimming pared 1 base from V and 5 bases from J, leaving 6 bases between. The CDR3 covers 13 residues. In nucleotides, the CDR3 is TGTGCCAGCAGTTTAGGTAGAAACAATGAGCAGTTCTTC. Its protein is CASSLGRNNEQFF.

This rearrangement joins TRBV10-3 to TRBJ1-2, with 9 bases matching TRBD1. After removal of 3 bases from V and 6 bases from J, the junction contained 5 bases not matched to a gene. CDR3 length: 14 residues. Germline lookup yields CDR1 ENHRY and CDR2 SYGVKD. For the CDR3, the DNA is TGTGCCATCAGTGATCGCGGACAGGGGCATGGCTACACCTTC. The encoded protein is CAISDRGQGHGYTF.

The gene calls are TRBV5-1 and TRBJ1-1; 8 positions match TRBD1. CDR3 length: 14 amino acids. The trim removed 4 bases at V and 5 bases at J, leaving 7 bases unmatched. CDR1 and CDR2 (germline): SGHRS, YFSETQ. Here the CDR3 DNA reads TGCGCCAGCAGCCGAGACAGGGGCGGGACTGAAGCTTTCTTT. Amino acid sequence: CASSRDRGGTEAFF.

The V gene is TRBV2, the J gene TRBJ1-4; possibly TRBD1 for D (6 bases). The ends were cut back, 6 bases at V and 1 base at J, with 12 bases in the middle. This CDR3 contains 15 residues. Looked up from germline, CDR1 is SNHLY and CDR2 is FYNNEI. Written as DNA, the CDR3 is TGTGCCAGCAGGGACAGTAGTAGAACTAATGAAAAACTGTTTTTT. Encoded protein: CASRDSSRTNEKLFF.

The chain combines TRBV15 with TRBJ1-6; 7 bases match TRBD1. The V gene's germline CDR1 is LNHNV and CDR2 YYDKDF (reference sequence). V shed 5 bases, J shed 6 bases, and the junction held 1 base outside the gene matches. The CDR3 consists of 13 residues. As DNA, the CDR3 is TGTGCCACCAGCGACAGGGTTAATTCACCCCTCCACTTT. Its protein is CATSDRVNSPLHF. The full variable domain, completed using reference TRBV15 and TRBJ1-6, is DAMVIQNPRYQVTQFGKPVTLSCSQTLNHNVMYWYQQKSSQAPKLLFHYYDKDFNNEADTPDNFQSRRPNTSFCFLDIRSPGLGDTAMYLCATSDRVNSPLHFGNGTRLTVT.

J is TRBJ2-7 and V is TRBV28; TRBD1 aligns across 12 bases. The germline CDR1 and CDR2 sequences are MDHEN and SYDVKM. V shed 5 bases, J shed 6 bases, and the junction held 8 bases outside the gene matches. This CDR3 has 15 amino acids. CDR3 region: CASSPWGTGGFEQYF. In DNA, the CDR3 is TGTGCCAGCAGTCCTTGGGGGACAGGGGGCTTCGAGCAGTACTTC.

CDR3 amino acids: CASSFFQGVSPLHF. CDR3 nucleotide sequence: TGTGCCAGCAGTTTTTTCCAGGGGGTTTCACCCCTCCACTTT. V gene TRBV28 combines with J gene TRBJ1-6; 7 bases match TRBD1. Trimming cost V 3 bases and J 9 bases; bases outside gene matches: 5. The length of the CDR3 is 14 residues. Germline CDR1 is MDHEN and CDR2 is SYDVKM.

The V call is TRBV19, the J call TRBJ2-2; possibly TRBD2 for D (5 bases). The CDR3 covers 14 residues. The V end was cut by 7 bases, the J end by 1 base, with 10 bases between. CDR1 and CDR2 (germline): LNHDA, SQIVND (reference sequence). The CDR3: CASNNGENTGELFF. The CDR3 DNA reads TGTGCCAGTAATAACGGGGAGAACACCGGGGAGCTGTTTTTT. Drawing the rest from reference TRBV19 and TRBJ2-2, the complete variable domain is DGGITQSPKYLFRKEGQNVTLSCEQNLNHDAMYWYRQDPGQGLRLIYYSQIVNDFQKGDIAEGYSVSREKKESFPLTVTSAQKNPTAFYLCASNNGENTGELFFGEGSRLTVL.

The CDR3 sequence is CASSQAGLEKVEQFF. Written as DNA, the CDR3 is TGTGCCAGCAGCCAAGCCGGACTAGAGAAGGTTGAGCAGTTCTTC. The chain carries TRBV4-2 and TRBJ2-1, with 7 bases identical to TRBD2. Germline loops: CDR1 LGHNA, CDR2 YNFKEQ. This CDR3 comprises 15 residues. V dropped 1 base and J dropped 9; count of bases not matched to a gene: 9.

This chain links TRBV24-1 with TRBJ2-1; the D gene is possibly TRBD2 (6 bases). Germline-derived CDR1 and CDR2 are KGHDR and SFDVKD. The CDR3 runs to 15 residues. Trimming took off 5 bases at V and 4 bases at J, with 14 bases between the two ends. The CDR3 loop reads CATSVGPGGYNEQFF. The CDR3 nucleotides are TGTGCCACCAGTGTAGGCCCCGGGGGATACAATGAGCAGTTCTTC.

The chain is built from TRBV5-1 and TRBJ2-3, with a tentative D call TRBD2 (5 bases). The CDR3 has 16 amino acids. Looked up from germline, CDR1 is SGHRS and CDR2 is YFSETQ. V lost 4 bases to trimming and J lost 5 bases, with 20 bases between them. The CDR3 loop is CASSPEWRVGGDTQYF. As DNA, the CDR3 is TGCGCCAGCAGCCCCGAGTGGCGTGTTGGAGGAGATACGCAGTATTTT.

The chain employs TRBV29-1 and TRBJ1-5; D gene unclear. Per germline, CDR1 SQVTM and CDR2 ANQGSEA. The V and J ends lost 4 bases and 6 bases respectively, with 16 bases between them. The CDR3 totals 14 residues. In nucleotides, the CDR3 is TGCAGCGTTGGATCGGAGCCCCGGGGTCAGCCCCAGCATTTT. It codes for CSVGSEPRGQPQHF.

The CDR3 region has the DNA TGTGCCAGCACCCAGGGTGTAGGGTCCTATGGCTACACCTTC. Protein product: CASTQGVGSYGYTF. The rearrangement joins TRBV27 to TRBJ1-2, with a weak D call TRBD1 (5 bases). CDR1 MNHEY and CDR2 SMNVEV come from the germline V gene (reference sequence). Trimming removed 7 bases at V and 4 bases at J, with 16 bases between. This CDR3 spans 14 amino acids.

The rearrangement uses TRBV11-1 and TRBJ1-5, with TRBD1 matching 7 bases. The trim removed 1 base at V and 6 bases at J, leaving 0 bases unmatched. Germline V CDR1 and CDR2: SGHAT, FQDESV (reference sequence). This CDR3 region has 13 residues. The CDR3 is CASSLDRGQPQHF. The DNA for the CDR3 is TGTGCCAGCAGCTTAGACAGGGGTCAGCCCCAGCATTTT. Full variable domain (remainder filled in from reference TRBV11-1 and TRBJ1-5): EAEVAQSPRYKITEKSQAVAFWCDPISGHATLYWYRQILGQGPELLVQFQDESVVDDSQLPKDRFSAERLKGVDSTLKIQPAELGDSAMYLCASSLDRGQPQHFGDGTRLSIL.

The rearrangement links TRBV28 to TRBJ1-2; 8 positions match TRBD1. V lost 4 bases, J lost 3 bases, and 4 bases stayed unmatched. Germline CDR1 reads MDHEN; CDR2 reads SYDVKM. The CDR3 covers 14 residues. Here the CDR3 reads CASSWGQAYYGYTF. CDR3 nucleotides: TGTGCCAGCAGTTGGGGACAGGCCTACTATGGCTACACCTTC.

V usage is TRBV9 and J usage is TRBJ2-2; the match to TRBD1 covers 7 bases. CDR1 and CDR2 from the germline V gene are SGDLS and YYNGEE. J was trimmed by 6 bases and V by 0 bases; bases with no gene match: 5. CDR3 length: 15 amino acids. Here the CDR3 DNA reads TGTGCCAGCAGCGTAGAAGAGGGGGCAGCCGGGGAGCTGTTTTTT. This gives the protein CASSVEEGAAGELFF.

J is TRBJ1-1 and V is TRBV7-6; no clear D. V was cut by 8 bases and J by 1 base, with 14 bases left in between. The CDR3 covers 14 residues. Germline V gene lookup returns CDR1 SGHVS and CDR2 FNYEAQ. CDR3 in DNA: TGTGCCAGCGGGAGACTTTTGGGGAACACTGAAGCTTTCTTT. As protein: CASGRLLGNTEAFF.

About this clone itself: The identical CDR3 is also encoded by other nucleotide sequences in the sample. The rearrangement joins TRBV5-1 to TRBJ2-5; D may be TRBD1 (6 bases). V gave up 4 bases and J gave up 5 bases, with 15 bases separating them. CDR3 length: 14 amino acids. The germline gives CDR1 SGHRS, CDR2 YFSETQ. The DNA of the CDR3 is TGCGCCAGCAGCCCGGTAGCAGGGGAGGAGACCCAGTACTTC. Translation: CASSPVAGEETQYF.

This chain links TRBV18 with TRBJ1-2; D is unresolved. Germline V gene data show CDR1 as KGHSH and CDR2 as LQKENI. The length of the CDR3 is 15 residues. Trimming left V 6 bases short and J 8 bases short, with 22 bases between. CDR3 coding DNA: TGTGCCAGCTCGCCTAATAGAGGCGTAACCTACGGCTACACCTTC. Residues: CASSPNRGVTYGYTF.

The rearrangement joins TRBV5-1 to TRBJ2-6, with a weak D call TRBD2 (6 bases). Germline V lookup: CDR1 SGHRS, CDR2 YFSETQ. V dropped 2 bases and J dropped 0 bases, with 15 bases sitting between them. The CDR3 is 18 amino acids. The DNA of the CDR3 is TGCGCCAGCAGCTTTTTTACTGGAGGGAGCTCTGGGGCCAACGTCCTGACTTTC. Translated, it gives CASSFFTGGSSGANVLTF.

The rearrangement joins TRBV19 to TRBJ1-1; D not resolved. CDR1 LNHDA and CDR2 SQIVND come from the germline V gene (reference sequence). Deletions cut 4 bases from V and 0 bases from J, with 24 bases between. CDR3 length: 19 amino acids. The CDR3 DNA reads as TGTGCCAGTAGTACCTCCAACTCTGGGCTCCACCCTATGAACACTGAAGCTTTCTTT. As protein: CASSTSNSGLHPMNTEAFF.

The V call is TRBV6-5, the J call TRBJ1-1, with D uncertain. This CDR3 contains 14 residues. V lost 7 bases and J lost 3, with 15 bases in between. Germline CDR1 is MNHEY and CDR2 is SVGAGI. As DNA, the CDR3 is TGTGCCAGCACCGAGGGCGGTGGGGACACTGAAGCTTTCTTT. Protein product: CASTEGGGDTEAFF.

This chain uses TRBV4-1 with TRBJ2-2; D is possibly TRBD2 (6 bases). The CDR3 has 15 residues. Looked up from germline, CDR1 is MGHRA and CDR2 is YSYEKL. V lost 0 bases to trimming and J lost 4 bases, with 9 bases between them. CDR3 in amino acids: CASSQDRRGTGELFF. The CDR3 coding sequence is TGCGCCAGCAGCCAAGATCGGCGGGGCACCGGGGAGCTGTTTTTT.

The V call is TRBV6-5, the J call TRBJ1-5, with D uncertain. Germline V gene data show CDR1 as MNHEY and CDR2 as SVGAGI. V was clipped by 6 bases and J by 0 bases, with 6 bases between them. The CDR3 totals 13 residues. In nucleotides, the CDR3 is TGTGCCAGCAGCCAGAATAGCAATCAGCCCCAGCATTTT. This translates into CASSQNSNQPQHF.

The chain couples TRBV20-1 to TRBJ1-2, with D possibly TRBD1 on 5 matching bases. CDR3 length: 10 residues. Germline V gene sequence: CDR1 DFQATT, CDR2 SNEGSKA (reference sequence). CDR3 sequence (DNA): TGCAGGCTTGGGGGGTCTGGCTACACCTTC. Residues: CRLGGSGYTF.

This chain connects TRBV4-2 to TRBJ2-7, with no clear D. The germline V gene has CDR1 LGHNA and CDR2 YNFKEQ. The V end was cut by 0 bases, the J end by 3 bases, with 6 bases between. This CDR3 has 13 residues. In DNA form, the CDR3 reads TGTGCCAGCAGCCAAGAGGCCAGCTACGAGCAGTACTTC. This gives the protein CASSQEASYEQYF.

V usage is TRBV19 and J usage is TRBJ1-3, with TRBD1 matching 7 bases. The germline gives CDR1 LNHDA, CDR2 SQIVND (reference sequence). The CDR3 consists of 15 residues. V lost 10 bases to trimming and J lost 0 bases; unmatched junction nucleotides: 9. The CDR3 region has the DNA TGTGCCACGATCGACAGGGTCTACTCTGGAAACACCATATATTTT. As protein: CATIDRVYSGNTIYF.

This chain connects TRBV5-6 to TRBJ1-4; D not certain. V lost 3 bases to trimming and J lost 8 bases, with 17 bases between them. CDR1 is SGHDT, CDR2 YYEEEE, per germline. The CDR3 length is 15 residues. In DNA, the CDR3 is TGTGCCAGCAGCTCACAAGACGACCAGGTAGAAAAACTGTTTTTT. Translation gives CASSSQDDQVEKLFF.

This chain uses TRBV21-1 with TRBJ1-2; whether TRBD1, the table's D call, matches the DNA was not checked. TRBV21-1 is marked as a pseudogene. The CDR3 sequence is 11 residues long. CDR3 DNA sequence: TGTGCCAGCAGCAGGCCTTATGGCTACACCTTC. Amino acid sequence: CASSRPYGYTF.

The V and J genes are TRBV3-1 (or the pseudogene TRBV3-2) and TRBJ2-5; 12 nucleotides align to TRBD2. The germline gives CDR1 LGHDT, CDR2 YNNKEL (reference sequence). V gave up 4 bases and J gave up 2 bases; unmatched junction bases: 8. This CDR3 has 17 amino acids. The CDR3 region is CASSPFGLAGIQETQYF. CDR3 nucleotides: TGTGCCAGCAGCCCATTTGGACTAGCGGGGATACAAGAGACCCAGTACTTC.

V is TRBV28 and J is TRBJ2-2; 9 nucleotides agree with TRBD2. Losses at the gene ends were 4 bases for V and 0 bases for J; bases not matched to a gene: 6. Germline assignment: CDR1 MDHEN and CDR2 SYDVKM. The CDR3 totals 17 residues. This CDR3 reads CASSSAGGPSNTGELFF. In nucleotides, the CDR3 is TGTGCCAGCAGTTCTGCGGGAGGGCCGTCGAACACCGGGGAGCTGTTTTTT.